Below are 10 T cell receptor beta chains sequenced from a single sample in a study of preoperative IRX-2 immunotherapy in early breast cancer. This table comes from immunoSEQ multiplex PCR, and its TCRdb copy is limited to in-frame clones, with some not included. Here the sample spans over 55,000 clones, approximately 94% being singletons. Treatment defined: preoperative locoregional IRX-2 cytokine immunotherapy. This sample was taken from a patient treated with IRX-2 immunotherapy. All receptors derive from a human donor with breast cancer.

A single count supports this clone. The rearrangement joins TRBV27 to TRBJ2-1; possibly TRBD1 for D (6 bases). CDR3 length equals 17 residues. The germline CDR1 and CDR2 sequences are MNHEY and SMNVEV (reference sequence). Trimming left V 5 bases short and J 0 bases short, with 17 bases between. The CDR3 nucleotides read TGTGCCAGCAGTATACTAACCTACAGGGTCTCCTACAATGAGCAGTTCTTC. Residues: CASSILTYRVSYNEQFF.

Here the CDR3 DNA reads TGTGCCAGTCGGACAGGGGCTAACTATGGCTACACCTTC. Translation: CASRTGANYGYTF. V is TRBV28 and J is TRBJ1-2; 9 nucleotides agree with TRBD1. The ends lost 9 bases at V and 0 bases at J; junction bases unmatched: 2. Germline V gene data show CDR1 as MDHEN and CDR2 as SYDVKM. The CDR3 is 13 amino acids.

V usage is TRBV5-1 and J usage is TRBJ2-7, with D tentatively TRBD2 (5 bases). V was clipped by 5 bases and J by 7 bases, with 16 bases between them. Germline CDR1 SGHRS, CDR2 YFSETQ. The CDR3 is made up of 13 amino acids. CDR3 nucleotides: TGCGCCAGCAGTAGAGTTTTGGGCGGGGAGCAGTACTTC. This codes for CASSRVLGGEQYF.

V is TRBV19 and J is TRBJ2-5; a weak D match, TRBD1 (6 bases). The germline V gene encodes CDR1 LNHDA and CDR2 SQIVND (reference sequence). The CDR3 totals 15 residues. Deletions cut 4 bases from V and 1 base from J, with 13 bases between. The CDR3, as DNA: TGTGCCAGTAGTACCATTGGGACACTCCAAGAGACCCAGTACTTC. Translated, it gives CASSTIGTLQETQYF. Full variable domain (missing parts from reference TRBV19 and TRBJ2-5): DGGITQSPKYLFRKEGQNVTLSCEQNLNHDAMYWYRQDPGQGLRLIYYSQIVNDFQKGDIAEGYSVSREKKESFPLTVTSAQKNPTAFYLCASSTIGTLQETQYFGPGTRLLVL.

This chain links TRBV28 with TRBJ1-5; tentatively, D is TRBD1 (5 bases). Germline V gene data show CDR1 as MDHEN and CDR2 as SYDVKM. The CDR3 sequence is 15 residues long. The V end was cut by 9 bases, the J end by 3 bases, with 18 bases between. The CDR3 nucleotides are TGTGCCAGTTCAACATCCGGGGACCTCAATCAGCCCCAGCATTTT. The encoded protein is CASSTSGDLNQPQHF.

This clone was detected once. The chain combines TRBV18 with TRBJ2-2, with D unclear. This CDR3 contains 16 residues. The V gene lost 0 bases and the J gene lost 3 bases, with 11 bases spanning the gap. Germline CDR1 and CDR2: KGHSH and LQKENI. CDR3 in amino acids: CASSPPNTRYTGELFF. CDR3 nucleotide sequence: TGTGCCAGCTCACCACCGAATACACGATACACCGGGGAGCTGTTTTTT.

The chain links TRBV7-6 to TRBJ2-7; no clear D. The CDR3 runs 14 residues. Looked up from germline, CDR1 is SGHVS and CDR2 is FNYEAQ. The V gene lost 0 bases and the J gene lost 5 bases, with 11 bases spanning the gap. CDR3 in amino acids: CASSLAYSDHEQYF. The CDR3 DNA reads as TGTGCCAGCAGCTTAGCATATTCGGATCACGAGCAGTACTTC.

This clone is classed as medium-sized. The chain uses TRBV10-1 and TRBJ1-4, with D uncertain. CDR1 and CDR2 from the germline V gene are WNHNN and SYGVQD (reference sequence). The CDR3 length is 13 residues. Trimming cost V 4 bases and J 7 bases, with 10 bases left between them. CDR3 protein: CASSGDWGEKLFF. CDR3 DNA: TGCGCCAGCAGTGGCGATTGGGGTGAAAAACTGTTTTTT.

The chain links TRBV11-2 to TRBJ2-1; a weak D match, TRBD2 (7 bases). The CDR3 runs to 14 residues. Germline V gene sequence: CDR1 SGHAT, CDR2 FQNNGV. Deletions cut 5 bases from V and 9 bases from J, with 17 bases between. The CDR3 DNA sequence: TGTGCCAGCAGCCCCCCCCGGGGGGCATCTGAGCAGTTCTTC. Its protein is CASSPPRGASEQFF.

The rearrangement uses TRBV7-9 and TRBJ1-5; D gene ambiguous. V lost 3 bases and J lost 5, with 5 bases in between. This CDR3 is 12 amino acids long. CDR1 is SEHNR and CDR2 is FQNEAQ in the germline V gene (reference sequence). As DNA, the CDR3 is TGTGCCAGCAGCTTTAGTGATCAGCCCCAGCATTTT. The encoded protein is CASSFSDQPQHF.